This section outlines one TCR beta chain sequence together with its context. Its specificity is not known. These data come from a study of shared clonotypes between healthy human individuals. About the study: CD8 memory received one plate per donor, CD8 naive two, CD4 memory three and CD4 naive three.

Every subset had its genomic DNA shared out evenly among several immunoSEQ plates. TCRdb's copy holds only in-frame clones and misses some; the assay was immunoSEQ multiplex PCR. This sample has approximately 1.4 million clones, with approximately 98% found just once. Findings of the study overall: Unshared clonotypes carried lower generation probabilities than those common to all four donors. Blood was the sole source, and tissue repertoires probably differ.

The CDR3 runs 13 residues. Germline V lookup: CDR1 SGHRS, CDR2 YFSETQ. V lost 0 bases to trimming and J lost 9 bases, with 13 bases between them. The source of this sequence is a man aged 30 to 39 in good health. The specimen sequenced was naive CD4+ T cells sorted from blood. Subset noted: CD45RA+ positively selected. The V gene is TRBV5-1, the J gene TRBJ2-7; D ambiguous. The CDR3 sequence: CASSLAPAAGQYF. CDR3 nucleotides: TGCGCCAGCAGCTTGGCGCCAGCAGCAGGGCAGTACTTC.